This T cell receptor (beta chain) emerged from a study of blood T cell repertoires in COVID-19. Study as a whole: Two negative PCRs, clearance, or symptom resolution characterized the recovered Cohort 3 donors. Nucleic acid was either cDNA or gDNA, and it came from T cells, B-cell-depleted T cells, or PBMCs.

Assay used: immunoSEQ multiplex PCR; TCRdb lists only in-frame clones, some missing. The sample contains around 360,000 clones, around 87% of which appear only once. In regard to this clone: The identical CDR3 is also encoded by other nucleotide sequences in the sample.

The V end was cut by 0 bases, the J end by 2 bases, with 10 bases between. CDR1 SGHAT and CDR2 FQNNGV come from the germline V gene. The CDR3 length is 15 residues. Participant reports of clinical history set cohort assignment. The V and J genes are TRBV11-2 and TRBJ2-5; unclear D gene. This receptor was taken from a man in his forties or fifties in a cohort exposed to, infected with or recovered from COVID-19 (not recorded which). Material for sequencing was PBMCs or T cells enriched from blood (not recorded which). This CDR3 is CASSLDPRGQETQYF. The DNA for the CDR3 is TGTGCCAGCAGCTTAGATCCGAGAGGACAAGAGACCCAGTACTTC.